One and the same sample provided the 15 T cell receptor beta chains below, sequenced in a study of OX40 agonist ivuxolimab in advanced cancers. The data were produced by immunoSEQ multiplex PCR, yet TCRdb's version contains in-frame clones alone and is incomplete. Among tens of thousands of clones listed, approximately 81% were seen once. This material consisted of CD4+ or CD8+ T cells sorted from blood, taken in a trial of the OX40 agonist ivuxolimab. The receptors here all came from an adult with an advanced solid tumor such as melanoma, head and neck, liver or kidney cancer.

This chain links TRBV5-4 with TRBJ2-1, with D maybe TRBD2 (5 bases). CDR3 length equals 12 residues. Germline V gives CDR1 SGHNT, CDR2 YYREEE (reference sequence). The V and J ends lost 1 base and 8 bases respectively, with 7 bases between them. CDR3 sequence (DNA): TGTGCCAGCAGCTTGTGGGGAGATGAGCAGTTCTTC. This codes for CASSLWGDEQFF.

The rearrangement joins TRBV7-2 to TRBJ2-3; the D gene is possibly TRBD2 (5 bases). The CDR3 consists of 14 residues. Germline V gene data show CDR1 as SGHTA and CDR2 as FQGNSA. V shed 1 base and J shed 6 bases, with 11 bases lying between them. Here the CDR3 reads CASSLGGQRDTQYF. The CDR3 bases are TGTGCCAGCAGCTTAGGAGGGCAGCGGGATACGCAGTATTTT.

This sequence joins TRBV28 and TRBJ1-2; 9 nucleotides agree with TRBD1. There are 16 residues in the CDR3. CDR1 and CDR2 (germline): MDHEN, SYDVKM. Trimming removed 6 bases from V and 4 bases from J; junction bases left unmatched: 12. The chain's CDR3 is CASRAPTGTGRYGYTF. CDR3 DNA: TGTGCCAGCAGGGCCCCGACCGGGACAGGGCGCTATGGCTACACCTTC.

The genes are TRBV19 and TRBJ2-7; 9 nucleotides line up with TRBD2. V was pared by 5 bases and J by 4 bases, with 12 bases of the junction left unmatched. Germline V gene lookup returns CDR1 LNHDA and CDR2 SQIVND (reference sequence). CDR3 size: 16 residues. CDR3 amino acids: CASSSLPGLAGYEQYF. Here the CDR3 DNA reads TGTGCCAGTAGTTCTTTGCCGGGACTAGCAGGGTACGAGCAGTACTTC. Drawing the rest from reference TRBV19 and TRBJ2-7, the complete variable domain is DGGITQSPKYLFRKEGQNVTLSCEQNLNHDAMYWYRQDPGQGLRLIYYSQIVNDFQKGDIAEGYSVSREKKESFPLTVTSAQKNPTAFYLCASSSLPGLAGYEQYFGPGTRLTVT.

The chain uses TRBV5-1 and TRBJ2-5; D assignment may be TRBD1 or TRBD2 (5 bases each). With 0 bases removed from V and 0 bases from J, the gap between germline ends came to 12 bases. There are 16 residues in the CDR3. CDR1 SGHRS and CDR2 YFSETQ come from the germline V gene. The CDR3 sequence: CASSLGVGGHQETQYF. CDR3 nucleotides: TGCGCCAGCAGCTTGGGAGTTGGGGGACACCAAGAGACCCAGTACTTC.

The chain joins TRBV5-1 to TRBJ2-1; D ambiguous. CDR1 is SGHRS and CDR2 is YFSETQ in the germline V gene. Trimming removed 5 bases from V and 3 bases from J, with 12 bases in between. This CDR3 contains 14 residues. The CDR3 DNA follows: TGCGCCAGCAGTCCGAGGAGTTACTACAATGAGCAGTTCTTC. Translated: CASSPRSYYNEQFF.

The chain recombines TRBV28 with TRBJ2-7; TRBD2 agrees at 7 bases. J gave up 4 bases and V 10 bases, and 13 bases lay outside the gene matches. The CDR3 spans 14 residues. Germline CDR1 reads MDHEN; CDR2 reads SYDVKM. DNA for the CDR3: TGTGCCATCGCACGGGGCGGGAGTTCTTACGAGCAGTACTTC. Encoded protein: CAIARGGSSYEQYF.

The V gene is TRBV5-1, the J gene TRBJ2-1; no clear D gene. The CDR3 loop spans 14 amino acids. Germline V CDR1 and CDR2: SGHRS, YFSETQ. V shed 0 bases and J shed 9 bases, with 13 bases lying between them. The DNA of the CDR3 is TGCGCCAGCAGCTTGGTTTCTGCGGAGCCTGAGCAGTTCTTC. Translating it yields CASSLVSAEPEQFF.

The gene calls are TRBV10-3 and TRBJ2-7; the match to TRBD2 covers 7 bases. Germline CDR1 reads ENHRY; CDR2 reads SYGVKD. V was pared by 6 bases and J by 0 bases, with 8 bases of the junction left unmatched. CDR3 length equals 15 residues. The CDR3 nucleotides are TGTGCCATCAGGTCCGGGACTACCAACTCCTACGAGCAGTACTTC. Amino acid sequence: CAIRSGTTNSYEQYF.

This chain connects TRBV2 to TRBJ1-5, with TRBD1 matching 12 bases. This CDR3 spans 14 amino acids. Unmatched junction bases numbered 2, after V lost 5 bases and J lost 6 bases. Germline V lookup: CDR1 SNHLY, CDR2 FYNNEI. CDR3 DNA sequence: TGTGCCAGCAGTTGGGACAGGGGGCGTCAGCCCCAGCATTTT. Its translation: CASSWDRGRQPQHF.

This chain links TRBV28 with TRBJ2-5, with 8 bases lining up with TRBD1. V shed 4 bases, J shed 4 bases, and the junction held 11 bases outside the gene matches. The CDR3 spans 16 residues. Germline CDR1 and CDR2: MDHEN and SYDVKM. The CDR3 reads CASSSPGQGDGETQYF. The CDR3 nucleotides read TGTGCCAGCAGTTCCCCCGGACAGGGTGATGGAGAGACCCAGTACTTC.

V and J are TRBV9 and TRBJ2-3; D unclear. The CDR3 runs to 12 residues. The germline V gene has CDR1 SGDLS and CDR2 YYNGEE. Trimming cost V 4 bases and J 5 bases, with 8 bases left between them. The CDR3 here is CASSPGKDTQYF. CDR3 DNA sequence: TGTGCCAGCAGCCCCGGAAAAGATACGCAGTATTTT.

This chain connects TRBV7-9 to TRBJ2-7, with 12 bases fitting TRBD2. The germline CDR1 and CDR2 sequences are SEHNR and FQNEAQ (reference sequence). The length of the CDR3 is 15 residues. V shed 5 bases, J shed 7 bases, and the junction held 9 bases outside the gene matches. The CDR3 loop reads CASSTRTSGTGEQYF. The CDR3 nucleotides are TGTGCCAGCAGCACACGGACTAGCGGGACGGGGGAGCAGTACTTC.

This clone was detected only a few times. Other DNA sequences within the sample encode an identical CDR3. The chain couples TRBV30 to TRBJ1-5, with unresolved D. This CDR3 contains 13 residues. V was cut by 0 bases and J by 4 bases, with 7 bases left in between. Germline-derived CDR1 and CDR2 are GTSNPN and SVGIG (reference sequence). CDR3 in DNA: TGTGCCTGGAGTGTCGGAGGGAATCAGCCCCAGCATTTT. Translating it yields CAWSVGGNQPQHF.

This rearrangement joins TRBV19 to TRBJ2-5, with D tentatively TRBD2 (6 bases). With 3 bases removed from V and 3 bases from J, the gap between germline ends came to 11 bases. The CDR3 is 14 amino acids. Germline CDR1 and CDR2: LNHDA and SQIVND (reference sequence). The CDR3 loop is CASSMRGGEETQYF. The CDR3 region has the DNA TGTGCCAGTAGTATGAGGGGCGGGGAAGAGACCCAGTACTTC.